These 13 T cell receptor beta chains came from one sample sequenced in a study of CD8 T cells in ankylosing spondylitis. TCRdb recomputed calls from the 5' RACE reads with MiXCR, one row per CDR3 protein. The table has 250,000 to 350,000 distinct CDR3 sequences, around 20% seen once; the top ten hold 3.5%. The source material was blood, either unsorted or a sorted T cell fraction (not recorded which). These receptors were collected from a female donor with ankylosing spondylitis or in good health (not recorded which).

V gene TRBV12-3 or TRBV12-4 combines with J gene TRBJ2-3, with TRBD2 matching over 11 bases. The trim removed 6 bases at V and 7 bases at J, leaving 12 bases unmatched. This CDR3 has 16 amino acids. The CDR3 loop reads CASRVIAGGRTNTQYF. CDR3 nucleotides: TGTGCCAGCAGGGTCATAGCGGGAGGGCGGACGAATACGCAGTATTTT.

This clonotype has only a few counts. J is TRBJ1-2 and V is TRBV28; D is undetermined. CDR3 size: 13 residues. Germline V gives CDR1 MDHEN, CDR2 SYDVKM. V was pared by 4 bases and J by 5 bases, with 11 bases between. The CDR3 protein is CASSSPLVYGYTF. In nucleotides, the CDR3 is TGTGCCAGCAGTTCTCCCCTCGTATATGGCTACACCTTC.

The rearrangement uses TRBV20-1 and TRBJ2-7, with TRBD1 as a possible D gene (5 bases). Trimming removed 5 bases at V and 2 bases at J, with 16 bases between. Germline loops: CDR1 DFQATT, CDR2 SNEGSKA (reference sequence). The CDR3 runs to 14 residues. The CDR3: CSAPGQGLTYEQYF. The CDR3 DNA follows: TGCAGTGCTCCAGGGCAGGGTCTCACCTACGAGCAGTACTTC.

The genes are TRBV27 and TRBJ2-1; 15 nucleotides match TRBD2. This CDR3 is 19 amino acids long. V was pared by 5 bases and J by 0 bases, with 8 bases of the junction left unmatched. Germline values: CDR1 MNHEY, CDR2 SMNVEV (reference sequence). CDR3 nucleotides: TGTGCCAGCAGTCCCAGGGGACTAGCGGGAGGTTACTCCTACAATGAGCAGTTCTTC. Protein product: CASSPRGLAGGYSYNEQFF.

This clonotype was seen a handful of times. Here the CDR3 reads CASSGRGRNYEQYF. In DNA, the CDR3 is TGTGCCAGCAGTGGCAGGGGTAGGAACTACGAGCAGTACTTC. The rearrangement links TRBV6-1 to TRBJ2-7, with D possibly matching TRBD1 (6 bases). Germline assignment: CDR1 MNHNS and CDR2 SASEGT. This CDR3 is built from 14 residues. The V end lost 4 bases, the J end lost 3 bases, and 13 bases lay between the germline ends.

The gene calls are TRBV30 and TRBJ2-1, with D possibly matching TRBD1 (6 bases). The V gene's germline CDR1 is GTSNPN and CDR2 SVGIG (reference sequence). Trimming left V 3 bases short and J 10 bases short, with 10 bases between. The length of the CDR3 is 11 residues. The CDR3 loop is CAWSTGQEQFF. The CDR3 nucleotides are TGTGCCTGGAGCACGGGACAAGAGCAGTTCTTC.

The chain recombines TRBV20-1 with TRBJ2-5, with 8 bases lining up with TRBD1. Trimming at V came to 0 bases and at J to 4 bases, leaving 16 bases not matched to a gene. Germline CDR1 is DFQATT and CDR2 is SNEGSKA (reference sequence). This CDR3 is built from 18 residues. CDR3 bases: TGCAGTGCTAGAGAGGAGGGGCACAGGGGGATAGGACGAGAGACCCAGTACTTC. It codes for CSAREEGHRGIGRETQYF.

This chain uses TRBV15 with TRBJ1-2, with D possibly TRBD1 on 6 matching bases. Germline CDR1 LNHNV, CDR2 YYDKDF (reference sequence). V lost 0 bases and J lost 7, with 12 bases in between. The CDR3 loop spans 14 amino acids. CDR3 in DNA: TGTGCCACCAGCAGAGAGCTGAGAGGGGGTGGCTACACCTTC. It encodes CATSRELRGGGYTF.

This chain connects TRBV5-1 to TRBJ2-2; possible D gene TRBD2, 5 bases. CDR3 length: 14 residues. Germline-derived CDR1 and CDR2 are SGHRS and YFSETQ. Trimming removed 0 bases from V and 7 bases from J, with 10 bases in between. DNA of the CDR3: TGCGCCAGCAGCTTGGGAGGGTCCGGCGGGGAGCTGTTTTTT. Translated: CASSLGGSGGELFF.

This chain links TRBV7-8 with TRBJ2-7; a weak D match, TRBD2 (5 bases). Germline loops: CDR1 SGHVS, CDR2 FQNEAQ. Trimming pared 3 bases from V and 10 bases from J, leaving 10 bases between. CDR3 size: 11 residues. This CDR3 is CASSFISDQYF. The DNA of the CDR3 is TGTGCCAGCAGCTTTATTAGCGACCAGTACTTC. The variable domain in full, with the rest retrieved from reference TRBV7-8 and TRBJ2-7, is GAGVSQSPRYKVAKRGQDVALRCDPISGHVSLFWYQQALGQGPEFLTYFQNEAQLDKSGLPSDRFFAERPEGSVSTLKIQRTQQEDSAVYLCASSFISDQYFGPGTRLTVT.

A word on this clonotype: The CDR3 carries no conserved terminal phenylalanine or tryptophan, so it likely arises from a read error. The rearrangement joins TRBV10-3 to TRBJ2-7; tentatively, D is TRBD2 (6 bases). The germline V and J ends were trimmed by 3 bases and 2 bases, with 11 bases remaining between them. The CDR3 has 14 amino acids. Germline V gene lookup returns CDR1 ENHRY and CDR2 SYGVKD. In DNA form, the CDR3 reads TGTGCCATCAGTGATGGGGACTCAACCTACGAGCAGTACCTC. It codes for CAISDGDSTYEQYL.

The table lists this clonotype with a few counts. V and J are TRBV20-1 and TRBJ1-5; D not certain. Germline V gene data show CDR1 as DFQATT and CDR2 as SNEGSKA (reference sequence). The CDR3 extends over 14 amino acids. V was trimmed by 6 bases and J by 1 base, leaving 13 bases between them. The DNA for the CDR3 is TGCAGTGCCACCTCAGGCCAAAGCAATCAGCCCCAGCATTTT. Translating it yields CSATSGQSNQPQHF.

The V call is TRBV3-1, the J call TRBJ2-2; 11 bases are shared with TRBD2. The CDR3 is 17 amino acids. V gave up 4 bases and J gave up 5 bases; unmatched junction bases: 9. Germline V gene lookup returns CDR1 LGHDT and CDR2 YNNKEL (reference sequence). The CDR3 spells CASSRPLAGVGTGELFF. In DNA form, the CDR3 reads TGTGCCAGCAGCCGCCCACTAGCGGGAGTTGGGACCGGGGAGCTGTTTTTT.